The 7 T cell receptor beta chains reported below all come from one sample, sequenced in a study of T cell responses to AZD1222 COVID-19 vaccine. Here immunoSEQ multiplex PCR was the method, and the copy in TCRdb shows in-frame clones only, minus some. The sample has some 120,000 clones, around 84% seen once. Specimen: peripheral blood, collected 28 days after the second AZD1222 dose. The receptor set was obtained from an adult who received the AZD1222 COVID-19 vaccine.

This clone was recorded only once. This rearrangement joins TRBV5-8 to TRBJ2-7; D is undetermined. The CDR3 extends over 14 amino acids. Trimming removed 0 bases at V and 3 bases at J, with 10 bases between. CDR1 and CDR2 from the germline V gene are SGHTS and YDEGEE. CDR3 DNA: TGTGCCAGCAGCTTGGTCGGAAGAGTCTACGAGCAGTACTTC. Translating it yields CASSLVGRVYEQYF.

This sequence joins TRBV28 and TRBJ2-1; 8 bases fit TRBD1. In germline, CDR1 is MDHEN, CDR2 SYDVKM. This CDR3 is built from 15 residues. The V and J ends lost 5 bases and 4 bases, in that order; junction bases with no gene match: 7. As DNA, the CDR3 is TGTGCCAGCAGTCGAGCCGGGACAGGATACAATGAGCAGTTCTTC. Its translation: CASSRAGTGYNEQFF. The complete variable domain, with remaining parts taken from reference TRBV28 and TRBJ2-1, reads DVKVTQSSRYLVKRTGEKVFLECVQDMDHENMFWYRQDPGLGLRLIYFSYDVKMKEKGDIPEGYSVSREKKERFSLILESASTNQTSMYLCASSRAGTGYNEQFFGPGTRLTVL.

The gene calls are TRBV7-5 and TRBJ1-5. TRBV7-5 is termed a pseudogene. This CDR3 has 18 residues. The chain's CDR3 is CARSPGGSGGRTGQPQHF. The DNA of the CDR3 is TGTGCCAGAAGCCCGGGGGGGTCAGGGGGCCGTACCGGTCAGCCCCAGCATTTT.

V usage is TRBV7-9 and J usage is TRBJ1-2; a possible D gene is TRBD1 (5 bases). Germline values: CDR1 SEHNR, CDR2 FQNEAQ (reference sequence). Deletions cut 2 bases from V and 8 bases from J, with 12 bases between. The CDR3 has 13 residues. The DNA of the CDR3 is TGTGCCAGCAGCTTAAGAGGGGAAACAGGCTACACCTTC. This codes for CASSLRGETGYTF. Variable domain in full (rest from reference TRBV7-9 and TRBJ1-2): DTGVSQNPRHKITKRGQNVTFRCDPISEHNRLYWYRQTLGQGPEFLTYFQNEAQLEKSRLLSDRFSAERPKGSFSTLEIQRTEQGDSAMYLCASSLRGETGYTFGSGTRLTVV.

The DNA for the CDR3 is TGTGCCAGCAGCTTAGCTATAAATTCACCCCTCCACTTT. Encoded protein: CASSLAINSPLHF. The chain uses TRBV7-2 and TRBJ1-6; D gene ambiguous. Germline CDR1 and CDR2: SGHTA and FQGNSA. The CDR3 covers 13 residues. Trimming removed 0 bases at V and 7 bases at J, with 4 bases between.

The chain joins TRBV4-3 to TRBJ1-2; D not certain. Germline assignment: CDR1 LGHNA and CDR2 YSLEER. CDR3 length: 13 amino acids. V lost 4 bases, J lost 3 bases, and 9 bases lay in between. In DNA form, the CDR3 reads TGCGCCAGCAGCCCCGAGACGGACTATGGCTACACCTTC. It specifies CASSPETDYGYTF.

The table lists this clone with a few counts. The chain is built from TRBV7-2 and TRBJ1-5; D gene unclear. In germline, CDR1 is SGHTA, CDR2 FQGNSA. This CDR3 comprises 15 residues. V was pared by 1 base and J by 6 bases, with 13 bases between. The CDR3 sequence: CASSLVPSLGQPQHF. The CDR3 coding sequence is TGTGCCAGCAGCTTAGTCCCGAGCCTGGGTCAGCCCCAGCATTTT.